Shown below are 19 T cell receptor beta chains from a single sample sequenced in a study of OX40 agonist ivuxolimab in advanced cancers. Profiling relied on immunoSEQ multiplex PCR, and the TCRdb table lists in-frame clones only, not all of them. The sample yields about 90,000 clones, under 95% seen once. This specimen was CD4+ or CD8+ T cells sorted from blood, taken in a trial of the OX40 agonist ivuxolimab. Every receptor here comes from an adult with an advanced solid tumor such as melanoma, head and neck, liver or kidney cancer.

The chain joins TRBV5-1 to TRBJ2-7; TRBD1 matches 9 bases. Per germline, CDR1 SGHRS and CDR2 YFSETQ. Losses at the gene ends were 1 base for V and 6 bases for J; bases not matched to a gene: 5. This CDR3 spans 14 amino acids. The CDR3 loop is CASSLSGTGFEQYF. The CDR3 nucleotides read TGCGCCAGCAGCTTGTCCGGGACAGGGTTCGAGCAGTACTTC.

CDR3 nucleotide sequence: TGTGCCAGCAGCAAGGCCGGGACTTCGAACACCGGGGAGCTGTTTTTT. Residues: CASSKAGTSNTGELFF. The V gene is TRBV9, the J gene TRBJ2-2; D is perhaps TRBD2 (6 bases). CDR1 is SGDLS, CDR2 YYNGEE, per germline. The CDR3 loop spans 16 amino acids. V lost 4 bases to trimming and J lost 0 bases, with 13 bases between them. Together with reference TRBV9 and TRBJ2-2, the CDR3 gives the full variable domain: DSGVTQTPKHLITATGQRVTLRCSPRSGDLSVYWYQQSLDQGLQFLIQYYNGEERAKGNILERFSAQQFPDLHSELNLSSLELGDSALYFCASSKAGTSNTGELFFGEGSRLTVL.

The V call is TRBV11-1, the J call TRBJ2-1; D might be TRBD2 (5 bases). Germline values: CDR1 SGHAT, CDR2 FQDESV (reference sequence). CDR3 length: 15 amino acids. V lost 2 bases to trimming and J lost 5 bases, with 13 bases between them. This CDR3 reads CASSLWVGANNEQFF. CDR3 DNA sequence: TGTGCCAGCAGCTTATGGGTGGGAGCGAACAATGAGCAGTTCTTC.

This rearrangement joins TRBV28 to TRBJ1-3; D might be TRBD1 (6 bases). V was clipped by 3 bases and J by 3 bases, with 27 bases between them. This CDR3 spans 20 amino acids. Per the germline V gene, CDR1 is MDHEN and CDR2 is SYDVKM. CDR3 in amino acids: CASSLGTRGGDRLVGNTIYF. DNA of the CDR3: TGTGCCAGCAGTTTGGGGACAAGAGGGGGGGATCGCCTCGTTGGAAACACCATATATTTT.

This chain connects TRBV7-9 to TRBJ2-7; perhaps TRBD2 as D (5 bases). V was cut by 4 bases and J by 2 bases, with 12 bases left in between. Germline values: CDR1 SEHNR, CDR2 FQNEAQ (reference sequence). The CDR3 consists of 14 residues. CDR3: CASSSSGSTYEQYF. The CDR3 bases are TGTGCCAGCAGCTCAAGCGGCAGCACCTACGAGCAGTACTTC.

The CDR3 DNA reads TGCGCCAGCAGCCCGGGCAGGGGGACTGATGGCTACACCTTC. Its protein is CASSPGRGTDGYTF. The chain couples TRBV5-1 to TRBJ1-2, with 7 bases that match TRBD1. Trimming at V came to 4 bases and at J to 6 bases, leaving 9 bases not matched to a gene. CDR1 and CDR2 (germline): SGHRS, YFSETQ. CDR3 length: 14 amino acids.

The CDR3 reads CAISEWGLAAGELFF. Here the CDR3 DNA reads TGTGCCATCAGTGAGTGGGGACTAGCAGCGGGGGAGCTGTTTTTT. This chain uses TRBV10-3 with TRBJ2-2; 9 positions agree with TRBD2. Germline values: CDR1 ENHRY, CDR2 SYGVKD. The CDR3 covers 15 residues. Trimming took 1 base from V and 8 from J; bases not matched to a gene: 5.

This chain links TRBV6-6 with TRBJ2-1; 8 nucleotides line up with TRBD1. This CDR3 region has 15 residues. Germline V CDR1 and CDR2: MNHNY, SVGAGI (reference sequence). V lost 2 bases, J lost 7 bases, and 7 bases stayed unmatched. The CDR3, as DNA: TGTGCCAGCAGTTACGAGGGACAGGCGAAAAATGAGCAGTTCTTC. The encoded protein is CASSYEGQAKNEQFF.

The gene calls are TRBV7-8 and TRBJ2-1; tentatively, D is TRBD1 (6 bases). V gave up 0 bases and J gave up 4 bases, with 13 bases separating them. CDR1 and CDR2 from the germline V gene are SGHVS and FQNEAQ. The CDR3 sequence is 16 residues long. CDR3 sequence: CASSLALTGSYNEQFF. The CDR3 region has the DNA TGTGCCAGCAGCTTAGCTTTAACAGGGTCGTACAATGAGCAGTTCTTC.

This chain joins TRBV5-4 and TRBJ2-1, with 7 bases fitting TRBD1. This CDR3 comprises 16 residues. J was trimmed by 3 bases and V by 0 bases; bases with no gene match: 6. Germline V CDR1 and CDR2: SGHNT, YYREEE (reference sequence). CDR3 DNA: TGTGCCAGCAGCTTGGCCGGGGCAGGGGGCTACAATGAGCAGTTCTTC. Translating it yields CASSLAGAGGYNEQFF.

This chain links TRBV5-1 with TRBJ2-1; D might be TRBD1 (5 bases). The germline gives CDR1 SGHRS, CDR2 YFSETQ. V lost 0 bases, J lost 6 bases, and 13 bases lay in between. The CDR3 length is 15 residues. The CDR3 DNA sequence: TGCGCCAGCAGCTTGGCCGCAGGGTTGGTCAATGAGCAGTTCTTC. Translated: CASSLAAGLVNEQFF.

The chain links TRBV9 to TRBJ2-1; D gene unclear. The V and J ends lost 4 bases and 9 bases respectively, with 17 bases between them. The CDR3 consists of 14 residues. Per germline, CDR1 SGDLS and CDR2 YYNGEE. As DNA, the CDR3 is TGTGCCAGCAGCTCCAGAAGGTGGTCCATTGAGCAGTTCTTC. This encodes CASSSRRWSIEQFF. The full variable domain, rest sourced from reference TRBV9 and TRBJ2-1, is DSGVTQTPKHLITATGQRVTLRCSPRSGDLSVYWYQQSLDQGLQFLIQYYNGEERAKGNILERFSAQQFPDLHSELNLSSLELGDSALYFCASSSRRWSIEQFFGPGTRLTVL.

This clone was picked up one time. The chain recombines TRBV15 with TRBJ2-7; 8 bases are shared with TRBD1. The CDR3 totals 14 residues. Germline loops: CDR1 LNHNV, CDR2 YYDKDF (reference sequence). Trimming at V came to 0 bases and at J to 7 bases, leaving 5 bases not matched to a gene. As DNA, the CDR3 is TGTGCCACCAGCAGAGAGCAGGGGGCCGGGGAGCAGTACTTC. This codes for CATSREQGAGEQYF.

Only a few counts were recorded for this clone. This chain links TRBV7-9 with TRBJ1-4; a weak D match, TRBD1 (5 bases). V dropped 5 bases and J dropped 5 bases, with 12 bases sitting between them. The germline V gene has CDR1 SEHNR and CDR2 FQNEAQ (reference sequence). The CDR3 spans 14 residues. The CDR3 bases are TGTGCCAGCAGCCGAGGGACCACGAATGAAAAACTGTTTTTT. It specifies CASSRGTTNEKLFF.

The chain combines TRBV21-1 with TRBJ2-2. TRBV21-1 is a pseudogene locus. This CDR3 comprises 10 residues. CDR3 sequence (DNA): TGTGCCAGGGTTCGAGGGGAGCTGTTTTTT. This translates into CARVRGELFF.

The V gene is TRBV4-1, the J gene TRBJ1-1; D call uncertain. Trimming left V 4 bases short and J 4 bases short, with 16 bases between. Per the germline V gene, CDR1 is MGHRA and CDR2 is YSYEKL. This CDR3 is built from 15 residues. The DNA for the CDR3 is TGCGCCAGCAGCCTCAAAACGCCTTTTTCCACTGAAGCTTTCTTT. This gives the protein CASSLKTPFSTEAFF.

The genes are TRBV18 and TRBJ1-4; 7 bases are shared with TRBD1. V was pared by 3 bases and J by 5 bases, with 3 bases of the junction left unmatched. The CDR3 is 14 residues long. The germline gives CDR1 KGHSH, CDR2 LQKENI. The CDR3 DNA reads TGTGCCAGCTCACCCACAGGGGTAAATGAAAAACTGTTTTTT. Amino acid sequence: CASSPTGVNEKLFF.

The V call is TRBV7-9, the J call TRBJ1-4; D remains ambiguous. Trimming stripped 1 base from V and 7 bases from J, with 13 bases between. The CDR3 consists of 15 residues. From germline, CDR1 is SEHNR and CDR2 FQNEAQ (reference sequence). The CDR3 DNA reads as TGTGCCAGCAGCTTAGATGCCGGGTTAAGTGAAAAACTGTTTTTT. Its translation is CASSLDAGLSEKLFF.

The chain links TRBV11-2 to TRBJ2-3; 9 nucleotides align to TRBD1. Per germline, CDR1 SGHAT and CDR2 FQNNGV. With V trimmed by 5 bases and J by 2 bases, 8 bases remained unmatched. CDR3 size: 16 residues. The CDR3 DNA reads TGTGCCAGCAGCCGAGGACAGGGGTTAAACACAGATACGCAGTATTTT. Its protein product is CASSRGQGLNTDTQYF.